This paragraph covers one T cell receptor beta chain sequence. Its antigen remains unknown. V lost 0 bases to trimming and J lost 4 bases, with 14 bases between them. The CDR3 length is 15 residues. CDR1 and CDR2 (germline): SGHKS, YYEKEE (reference sequence). The sort gate was single viable CD3+CD4+CD8-CD45RO+ cells for memory CD4+ T cells. Serostatus was set by detecting CMV pp150, pp28, p38, p52 IgG. Sequencing used immunoSEQ multiplex PCR; TCRdb keeps in-frame clones, though not all of them. Here the sample spans under 45,000 clones, 65% to 85% being singletons. These data come from a study of memory CD4+ T cells and cytomegalovirus serostatus. Whole-study findings and limits: A US-trained random forest predicted CMV serostatus with median AUC around 0.9. Suggested: most of the CMV-linked TCR signature lies in CD4+ memory cells. About 40% of the roughly 160 known CMV-associated TCRbeta sequences appeared in CD4+ memory.

V gene TRBV5-5 combines with J gene TRBJ2-7, with D unclear. Input material: memory CD4+ T cells from blood. The source is an adult in good health and CMV-seronegative. The DNA for the CDR3 is TGTGCCAGCAGCTTGGTTCTGGATAGGGCATACGAGCAGTACTTC. Its protein is CASSLVLDRAYEQYF.